A selection of T cell receptor beta chains follows, all from one sample in a study of long-term antiretroviral therapy in people with HIV. Profiling relied on immunoSEQ multiplex PCR, and the TCRdb table lists in-frame clones only, not all of them. This sample has 14,000 or so clones; more than 65% occur once, and the top ten carry 25% to 30%. The sample consisted of unsorted PBMCs, taken 3.1 years after starting antiretroviral therapy. Source of these receptors: a man aged 40-50 years with HIV. CDR3s include the opening cysteine and the closing phenylalanine or tryptophan. Fields, in order: CDR3 length, clone size, V gene, J gene, D gene, CDR3 DNA, CDR3 protein. The D gene is left open where the match is weak. Size is omitted from some rows. Given values are once, few, many or a class for expanded clones.

13	.	TRBV7-6	TRBJ2-7	.	TGTGCCAGCAGCAGAGAAACAGGGAACGAGCAGTACTTC	CASSRETGNEQYF
11	.	TRBV29-1	TRBJ2-1	.	TGCAGCGCGGGACTGCTCAATGAGCAGTTCTTC	CSAGLLNEQFF
14	.	TRBV2	TRBJ2-5	.	TGTGCCAGCAGTGAGAAGGGGATGTGGGAGACCCAGTACTTC	CASSEKGMWETQYF
16	.	TRBV5-6	TRBJ2-3	.	TGTGCCAGCAGCTTGGTCTCAGGGTCCAGCACAGATACGCAGTATTTT	CASSLVSGSSTDTQYF
15	.	TRBV7-9	TRBJ1-4	TRBD1	TGTGCCAGCAGCTCCGACAGGGATTCGGGAGAAAAACTGTTTTTT	CASSSDRDSGEKLFF
16	.	TRBV27	TRBJ1-5	TRBD1	TGTGCCAGCAGTTTATCCGGGACAGTTCCCAATCAGCCCCAGCATTTT	CASSLSGTVPNQPQHF
15	once	TRBV5-5	TRBJ1-6	.	TGTGCCAGCAGCTTCAGCGGACAGTTAGATTCACCCCTCCACTTT	CASSFSGQLDSPLHF
12	few	TRBV6-1	TRBJ1-2	.	TGTGCCAGCATGGGGTCAGCCTATGGCTACACCTTC	CASMGSAYGYTF
13	.	TRBV4-1	TRBJ1-4	.	TGCGCCAGCAGCCAGAGGTTTGGGGAAAAACTGTTTTTT	CASSQRFGEKLFF
15	.	TRBV6-1	TRBJ1-1	.	TGTGCCAGCAGCCGAAACGGGCAGGGAGGCGCTGAAGCTTTCTTT	CASSRNGQGGAEAFF
15	.	TRBV5-4	TRBJ2-7	TRBD1	TGTGCCAGCAGCGCCGAGACAGGGCTCTCCTACGAGCAGTACTTC	CASSAETGLSYEQYF
15	.	TRBV10-2	TRBJ2-5	TRBD1	TGCGCCAGCAGTGCAACACAGGGGGCGGGAGAGACCCAGTACTTC	CASSATQGAGETQYF
11	.	TRBV7-9	TRBJ2-1	.	TGTGCCAGCAGCTTAGGACAAGAGCAGTTCTTC	CASSLGQEQFF
16	.	TRBV5-6	TRBJ1-2	.	TGTGCCAGCAGCCCGATAGGGGACGGTCGGTCGGATGGCTACACCTTC	CASSPIGDGRSDGYTF
13	.	TRBV5-6	TRBJ1-2	.	TGTGCCAGCAGCTTGGGCGGCACCTATGGCTACACCTTC	CASSLGGTYGYTF
12	few	TRBV18	TRBJ2-7	.	TGTGCCAGCTCACCAGGATCCTACCGGCAGTACTTC	CASSPGSYRQYF
16	.	TRBV2	TRBJ1-3	TRBD1	TGTGCCAGCAGATTGTTAGGGACAGGGGGCGGAAACACCATATATTTT	CASRLLGTGGGNTIYF
13	.	TRBV2	TRBJ2-7	.	TGTGCCAGCAACCCAGGTGTCACCTACGAGCAGTACTTC	CASNPGVTYEQYF
16	once	TRBV12-5	TRBJ2-7	.	TGTGCTAGTGGTTTGGTTCAAGGCTCGGTGTCGGGCGAGCAGTACTTC	CASGLVQGSVSGEQYF
18	.	TRBV4-1	TRBJ2-2	.	TGCGCCAGCAGCCAAGATGGGGGTACGGGTCCCAACACCGGGGAGCTGTTTTTT	CASSQDGGTGPNTGELFF
14	.	TRBV4-1	TRBJ2-7	.	TGCGCCAGCAGCCAAGACACTTCGTACTACGAGCAGTACTTC	CASSQDTSYYEQYF
13	.	TRBV29-1	TRBJ1-2	TRBD1	TGCAGCGTTGAAGGGACAGGGGAGGATGGCTACACCTTC	CSVEGTGEDGYTF
13	.	TRBV7-9	TRBJ2-7	.	TGTGCCAGCAGCACAAGTATCTCCTACGAGCAGTACTTC	CASSTSISYEQYF
17	.	TRBV5-4	TRBJ2-6	.	TGTGCCAGCAGCTTGGGACAGACTATTACTGGGGCCAACGTCCTGACTTTC	CASSLGQTITGANVLTF
17	.	TRBV4-1	TRBJ2-7	TRBD2	TGCGCCAGCAGCCAAGGGGCCCTAAGCGGGGGGTCGGAGGAGCAGTACTTC	CASSQGALSGGSEEQYF
13	few	TRBV7-6	TRBJ1-1	.	TGTGCCAGCAGCTTACTAGCTAACACTGAAGCTTTCTTT	CASSLLANTEAFF
16	once	TRBV5-6	TRBJ2-6	.	TGTGCCAGCAGCGGGCGGAGGGGTGCTGGGGCCAACGTCCTGACTTTC	CASSGRRGAGANVLTF
15	.	TRBV7-9	TRBJ1-4	TRBD1	TGTGCCAGCAGCCCTCAGGGGGCAACTAATGAAAAACTGTTTTTT	CASSPQGATNEKLFF
18	.	TRBV11-2	TRBJ1-1	.	TGTGCCAGCAGCTCCTCACTGTCCATCACGGGGACGAACACTGAAGCTTTCTTT	CASSSSLSITGTNTEAFF
15	.	TRBV27	TRBJ2-5	.	TGTGCCAGCAGTTCCACGGGGTGGTACCAAGAGACCCAGTACTTC	CASSSTGWYQETQYF
15	.	TRBV7-9	TRBJ2-1	.	TGTGCCAGCAGCTTAGTCAGGGATCCCTACAATGAGCAGTTCTTC	CASSLVRDPYNEQFF
15	.	TRBV9	TRBJ2-1	TRBD1	TGTGCCAGCAGCGAGGGGGCGGGCTCCTACAATGAGCAGTTCTTC	CASSEGAGSYNEQFF
15	.	TRBV5-8	TRBJ2-2	.	TGTGCCAGCAGCCCGGGACTTCTGAACACCGGGGAGCTGTTTTTT	CASSPGLLNTGELFF
14	few	TRBV5-4	TRBJ2-7	.	TGTGCCAGCAGCTTGGTTCTGGGAGCCCACGAGCAGTACTTC	CASSLVLGAHEQYF
13	once	TRBV7-9	TRBJ2-1	.	TGTGCCAGCAGCTTTAGCCTCTCCAATGAGCAGTTCTTC	CASSFSLSNEQFF